This T cell receptor (beta chain) was found in a study of cytotoxic CD8 clonotypes in ibrutinib-treated CLL. Whole-study results and caveats: Exceeding age-matched healthy donors, baseline clonality also tracked the counts of circulating CD8+ T cells.

The CDR3 spans 12 residues. The V end lost 5 bases, the J end lost 6 bases, and 11 bases lay between the germline ends. CDR1 is SGHVS and CDR2 is FQNEAQ in the germline V gene. Clones were read by immunoSEQ multiplex PCR, and TCRdb kept only the in-frame ones, dropping some. The table lists around 26,000 clones, roughly 85% of them singletons. With respect to this clone: No antigen is known for it.

About 2 micrograms of genomic DNA, which was extracted from cryopreserved PBMCs, served as the material used for the TCR beta libraries. The chain uses TRBV7-8 and TRBJ2-7; D is unclear. The sequencing here drew on PBMCs, taken after 24 months of ibrutinib treatment. The receptor was derived from a human donor with chronic lymphocytic leukemia. The CDR3, as DNA: TGTGCCAGCAGCCTGCCACGAGTCGAGCAGTACTTC. Residues: CASSLPRVEQYF.